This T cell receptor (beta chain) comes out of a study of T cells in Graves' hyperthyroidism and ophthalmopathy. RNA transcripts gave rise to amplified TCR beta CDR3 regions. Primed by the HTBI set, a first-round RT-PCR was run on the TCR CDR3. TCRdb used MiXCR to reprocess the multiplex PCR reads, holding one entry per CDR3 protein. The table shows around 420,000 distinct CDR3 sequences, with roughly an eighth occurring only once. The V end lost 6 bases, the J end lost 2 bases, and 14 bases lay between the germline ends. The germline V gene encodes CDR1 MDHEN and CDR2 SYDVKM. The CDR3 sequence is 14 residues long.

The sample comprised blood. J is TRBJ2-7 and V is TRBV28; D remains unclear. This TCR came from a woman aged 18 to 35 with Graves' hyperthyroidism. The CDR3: CASRKRSATYEQYF. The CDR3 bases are TGTGCCAGCAGGAAAAGGAGTGCGACCTACGAGCAGTACTTC. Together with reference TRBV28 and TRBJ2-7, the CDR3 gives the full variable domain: DVKVTQSSRYLVKRTGEKVFLECVQDMDHENMFWYRQDPGLGLRLIYFSYDVKMKEKGDIPEGYSVSREKKERFSLILESASTNQTSMYLCASRKRSATYEQYFGPGTRLTVT.